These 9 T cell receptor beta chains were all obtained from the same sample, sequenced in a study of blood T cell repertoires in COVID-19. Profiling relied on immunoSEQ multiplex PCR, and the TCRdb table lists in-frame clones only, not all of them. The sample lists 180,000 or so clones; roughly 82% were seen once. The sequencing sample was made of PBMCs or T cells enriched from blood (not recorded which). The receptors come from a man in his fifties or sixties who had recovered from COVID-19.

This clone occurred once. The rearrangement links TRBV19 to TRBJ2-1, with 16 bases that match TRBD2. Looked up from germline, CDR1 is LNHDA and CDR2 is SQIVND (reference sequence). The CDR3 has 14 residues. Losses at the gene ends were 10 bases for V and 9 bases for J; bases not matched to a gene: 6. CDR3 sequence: CATQGTSGGGEQFF. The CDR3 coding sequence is TGTGCCACCCAAGGGACTAGCGGGGGGGGTGAGCAGTTCTTC.

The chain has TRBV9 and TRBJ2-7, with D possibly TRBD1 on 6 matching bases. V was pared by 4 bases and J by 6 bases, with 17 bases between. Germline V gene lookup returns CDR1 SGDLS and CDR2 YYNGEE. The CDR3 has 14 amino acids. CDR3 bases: TGTGCCAGCAGCCCCCCAGGGGCCCCCTTCGAGCAGTACTTC. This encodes CASSPPGAPFEQYF.

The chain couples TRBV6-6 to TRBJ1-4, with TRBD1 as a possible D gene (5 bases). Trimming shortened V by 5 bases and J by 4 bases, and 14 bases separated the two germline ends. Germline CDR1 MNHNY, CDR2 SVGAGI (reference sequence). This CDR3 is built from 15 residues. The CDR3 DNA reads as TGTGCCAGCAGTCCCCAGGGCAGGGATAATGAAAAACTGTTTTTT. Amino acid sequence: CASSPQGRDNEKLFF.

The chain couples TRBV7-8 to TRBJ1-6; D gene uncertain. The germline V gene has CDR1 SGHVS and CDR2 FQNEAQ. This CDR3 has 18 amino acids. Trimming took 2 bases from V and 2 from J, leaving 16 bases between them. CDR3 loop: CASSLRFGRPTYNSPLHF. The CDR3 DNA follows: TGTGCCAGCAGCTTAAGGTTCGGCAGGCCAACCTATAATTCACCCCTCCACTTT.

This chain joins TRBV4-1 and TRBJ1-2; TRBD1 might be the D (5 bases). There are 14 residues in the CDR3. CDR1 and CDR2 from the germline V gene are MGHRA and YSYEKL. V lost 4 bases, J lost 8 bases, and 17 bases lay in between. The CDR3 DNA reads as TGCGCCAGCAGCCCTTTGGACAAATCTATGGGCTACACCTTC. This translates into CASSPLDKSMGYTF.

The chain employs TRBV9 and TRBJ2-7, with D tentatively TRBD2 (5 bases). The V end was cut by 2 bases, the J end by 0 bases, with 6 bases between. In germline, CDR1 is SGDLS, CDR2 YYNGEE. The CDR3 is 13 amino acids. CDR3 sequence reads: CASSVGDSYEQYF. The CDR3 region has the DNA TGTGCCAGCAGCGTCGGGGACTCCTACGAGCAGTACTTC.

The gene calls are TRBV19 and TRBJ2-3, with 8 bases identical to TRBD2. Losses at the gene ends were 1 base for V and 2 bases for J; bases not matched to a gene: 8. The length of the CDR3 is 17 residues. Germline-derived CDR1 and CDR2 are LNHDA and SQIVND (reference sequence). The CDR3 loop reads CASSIAGGGLFTDTQYF. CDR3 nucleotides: TGTGCCAGTAGTATAGCAGGCGGGGGGCTGTTCACAGATACGCAGTATTTT. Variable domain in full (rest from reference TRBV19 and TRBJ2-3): DGGITQSPKYLFRKEGQNVTLSCEQNLNHDAMYWYRQDPGQGLRLIYYSQIVNDFQKGDIAEGYSVSREKKESFPLTVTSAQKNPTAFYLCASSIAGGGLFTDTQYFGPGTRLTVL.

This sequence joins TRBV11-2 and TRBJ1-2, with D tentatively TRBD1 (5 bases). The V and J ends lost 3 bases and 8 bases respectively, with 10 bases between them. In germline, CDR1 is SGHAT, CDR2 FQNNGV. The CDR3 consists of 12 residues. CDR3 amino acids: CASSLQGLGYTF. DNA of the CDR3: TGTGCCAGCAGCTTGCAGGGACTCGGCTACACCTTC.

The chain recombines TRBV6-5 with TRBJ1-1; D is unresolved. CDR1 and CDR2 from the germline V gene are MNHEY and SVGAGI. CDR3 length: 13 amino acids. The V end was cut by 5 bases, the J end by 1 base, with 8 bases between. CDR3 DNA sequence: TGTGCCAGCAGTCAGACGGGGAACACTGAAGCTTTCTTT. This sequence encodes CASSQTGNTEAFF.